The rows below give T cell receptor beta chains drawn from one sample of a study of beta chain features in type 1 diabetes. Clones were read by immunoSEQ multiplex PCR, and TCRdb kept only the in-frame ones, dropping some. The sample lists approximately 280,000 clones, 15% occurring once. Sequenced: naive CD4+ T cells from blood. All receptors come from a man younger than 35 with type 1 diabetes. The CDR3 runs from the conserved cysteine through the conserved F or W. Clone size is given for some rows only: seen once, a few or many times, or a class if the clone is expanded.

cdr3_aa clone_size cdr3_length j_call v_call
CASSFDRGYVDEQYF . 15 TRBJ2-7 TRBV7-2
CAWSVGAAGDEQYF few 14 TRBJ2-7 TRBV30
CASSFSAGGVRPEQFF few 16 TRBJ2-1 TRBV6-5
CASSPRLADDVLSFEQYF . 18 TRBJ2-7 TRBV4-3
CASSTPGETQYF . 12 TRBJ2-5 TRBV19
CASSSIRRNNEQFF . 14 TRBJ2-1 TRBV28
CASSRGLAASTDTQYF . 16 TRBJ2-3 TRBV28
CASSGPGQGSDTQYF . 15 TRBJ2-3 TRBV28
CASSAGANQPQHF . 13 TRBJ1-5 TRBV9
CASSYDMNTEAFF few 13 TRBJ1-1 TRBV5-1
CASTGRPGETQYF few 13 TRBJ2-5 TRBV19
CASSQAQLAKNIQYF . 15 TRBJ2-4 TRBV4-2
CASRGTSGGATDTQYF few 16 TRBJ2-3 TRBV7-2
CASSREVLSYEQYF . 14 TRBJ2-7 TRBV7-9
CASSIPGRAEQFF few 13 TRBJ2-1 TRBV27
CASSLTGTSDEQFF few 14 TRBJ2-1 TRBV5-1
CASSQRLAGGNKNIQYF few 17 TRBJ2-4 TRBV7-2
CASSLSRGGTDTQYF few 15 TRBJ2-3 TRBV5-1